The clone carrying this TCR beta chain has just a few counts. Its antigen is as yet unknown. Here immunoSEQ multiplex PCR was the method, and the copy in TCRdb shows in-frame clones only, minus some. This sample yields about 20,000 clones, of which 76% are seen a single time; 7.1% belongs to the top ten. The sample belongs to a study of neoadjuvant nivolumab and ipilimumab in lung cancer. Findings of the study overall: Resected tumors had greater TCR richness and clonality than uninvolved lung.

The CDR3 has 12 residues. Germline loops: CDR1 SGHDT, CDR2 YYEEEE. V was pared by 4 bases and J by 7 bases, with 12 bases between. Source: tumor tissue, taken after neoadjuvant nivolumab, alone or with ipilimumab, at or shortly before surgery. The TCR sequence derives from an adult with non-small cell lung cancer. This chain links TRBV5-6 with TRBJ2-7, with D maybe TRBD1 (6 bases). The CDR3 sequence: CASSTPRGEQYF. The CDR3 DNA is TGTGCCAGCAGCACACCGAGGGGGGAGCAGTACTTC.